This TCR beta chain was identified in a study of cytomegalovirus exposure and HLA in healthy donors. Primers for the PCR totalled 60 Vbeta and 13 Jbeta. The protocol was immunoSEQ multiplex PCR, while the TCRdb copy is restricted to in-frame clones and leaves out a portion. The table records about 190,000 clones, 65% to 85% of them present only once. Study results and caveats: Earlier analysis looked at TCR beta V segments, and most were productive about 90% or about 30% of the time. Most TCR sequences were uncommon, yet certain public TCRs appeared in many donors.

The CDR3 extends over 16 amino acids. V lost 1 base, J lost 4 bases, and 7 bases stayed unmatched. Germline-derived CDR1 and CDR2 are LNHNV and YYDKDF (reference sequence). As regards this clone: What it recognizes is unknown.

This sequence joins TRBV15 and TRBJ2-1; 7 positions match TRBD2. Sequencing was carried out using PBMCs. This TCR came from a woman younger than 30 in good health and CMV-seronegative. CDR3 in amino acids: CATSRAFAGEYNEQFF. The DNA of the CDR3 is TGTGCCACCAGCAGAGCATTCGCGGGAGAGTACAATGAGCAGTTCTTC.